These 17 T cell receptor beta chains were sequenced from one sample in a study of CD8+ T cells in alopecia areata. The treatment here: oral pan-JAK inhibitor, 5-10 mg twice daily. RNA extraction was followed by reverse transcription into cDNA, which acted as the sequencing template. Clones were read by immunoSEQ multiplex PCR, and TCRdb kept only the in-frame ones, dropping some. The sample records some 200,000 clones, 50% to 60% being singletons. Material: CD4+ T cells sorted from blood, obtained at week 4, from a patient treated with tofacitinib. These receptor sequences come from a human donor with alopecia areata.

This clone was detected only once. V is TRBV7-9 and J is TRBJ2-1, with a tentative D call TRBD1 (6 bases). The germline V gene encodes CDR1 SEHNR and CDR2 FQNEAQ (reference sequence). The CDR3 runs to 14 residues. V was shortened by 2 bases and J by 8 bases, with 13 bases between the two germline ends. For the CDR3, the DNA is TGTGCCAGCAGCTTAAGGGACAAGGGGGATGAGCAGTTCTTC. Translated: CASSLRDKGDEQFF.

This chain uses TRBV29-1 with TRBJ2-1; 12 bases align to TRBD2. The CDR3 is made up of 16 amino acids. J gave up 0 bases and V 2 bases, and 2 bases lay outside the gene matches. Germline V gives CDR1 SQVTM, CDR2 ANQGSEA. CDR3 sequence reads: CSVETSGGSSYNEQFF. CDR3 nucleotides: TGCAGCGTTGAAACTAGCGGGGGGAGCTCCTACAATGAGCAGTTCTTC.

CDR3 nucleotide sequence: TGCAGCGCAGGGACAGGCGGCTACACCTTC. It encodes CSAGTGGYTF. The genes are TRBV29-1 and TRBJ1-2; 8 nucleotides line up with TRBD1. CDR3 length: 10 amino acids. V lost 7 bases and J lost 8; bases outside the gene matches: 3. The germline CDR1 and CDR2 sequences are SQVTM and ANQGSEA.

CDR3 nucleotides: TGTGCCAGCAGTTTATCGTCTTTCGACAGGGGTCTTCCCTACGAGCAGTACTTC. Translation gives CASSLSSFDRGLPYEQYF. The chain is built from TRBV27 and TRBJ2-7; 8 bases match TRBD1. The CDR3 has 18 residues. J lost 2 bases, V lost 0 bases, and 12 bases had no gene match. CDR1 and CDR2 (germline): MNHEY, SMNVEV (reference sequence).

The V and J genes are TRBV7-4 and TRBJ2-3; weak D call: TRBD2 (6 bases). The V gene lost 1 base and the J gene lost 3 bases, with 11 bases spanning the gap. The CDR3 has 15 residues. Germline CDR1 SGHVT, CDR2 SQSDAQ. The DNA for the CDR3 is TGTGCCAGCAGCTTAGTTCCGGGGGAGACAGATACGCAGTATTTT. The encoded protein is CASSLVPGETDTQYF.

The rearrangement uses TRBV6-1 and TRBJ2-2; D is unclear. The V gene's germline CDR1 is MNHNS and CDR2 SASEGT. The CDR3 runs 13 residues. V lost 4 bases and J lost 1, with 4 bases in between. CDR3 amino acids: CASSGLNTGELFF. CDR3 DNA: TGTGCCAGCAGTGGGTTGAACACCGGGGAGCTGTTTTTT.

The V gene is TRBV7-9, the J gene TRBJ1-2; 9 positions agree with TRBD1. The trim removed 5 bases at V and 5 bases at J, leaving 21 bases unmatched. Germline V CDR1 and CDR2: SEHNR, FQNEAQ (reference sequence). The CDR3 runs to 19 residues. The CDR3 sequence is CASSPLAWDRATSGYGYTF. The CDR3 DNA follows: TGTGCCAGCAGCCCTCTGGCCTGGGACAGGGCTACTTCAGGGTATGGCTACACCTTC. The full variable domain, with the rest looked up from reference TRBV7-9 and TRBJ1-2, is DTGVSQNPRHKITKRGQNVTFRCDPISEHNRLYWYRQTLGQGPEFLTYFQNEAQLEKSRLLSDRFSAERPKGSFSTLEIQRTEQGDSAMYLCASSPLAWDRATSGYGYTFGSGTRLTVV.

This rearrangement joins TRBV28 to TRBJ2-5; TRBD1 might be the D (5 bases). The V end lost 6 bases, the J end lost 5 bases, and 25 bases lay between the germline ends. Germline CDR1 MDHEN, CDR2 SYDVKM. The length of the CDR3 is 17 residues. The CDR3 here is CASRSTFGQGHGETQYF. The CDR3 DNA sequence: TGTGCCAGCAGATCCACCTTCGGGCAGGGTCATGGGGAGACCCAGTACTTC.

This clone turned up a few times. CDR3 coding DNA: TGTGCCAGCAGTCGGGCTCCTAACTATGGCTACACCTTC. The encoded protein is CASSRAPNYGYTF. The rearrangement joins TRBV6-5 to TRBJ1-2, with unresolved D. The CDR3 has 13 residues. With 5 bases removed from V and 0 bases from J, the gap between germline ends came to 7 bases. CDR1 and CDR2 (germline): MNHEY, SVGAGI.

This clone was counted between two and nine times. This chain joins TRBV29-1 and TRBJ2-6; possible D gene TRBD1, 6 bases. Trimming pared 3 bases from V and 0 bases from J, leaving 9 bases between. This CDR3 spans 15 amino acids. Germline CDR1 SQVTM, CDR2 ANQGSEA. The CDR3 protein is CSVEGRGSGANVLTF. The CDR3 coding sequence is TGCAGCGTTGAGGGCAGGGGCTCTGGGGCCAACGTCCTGACTTTC.

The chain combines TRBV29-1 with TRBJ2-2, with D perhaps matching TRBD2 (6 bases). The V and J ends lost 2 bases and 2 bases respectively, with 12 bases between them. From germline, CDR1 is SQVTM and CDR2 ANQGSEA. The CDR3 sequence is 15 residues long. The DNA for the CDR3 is TGCAGCGTTGAATCGGGGAGGCTTAACACCGGGGAGCTGTTTTTT. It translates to CSVESGRLNTGELFF.

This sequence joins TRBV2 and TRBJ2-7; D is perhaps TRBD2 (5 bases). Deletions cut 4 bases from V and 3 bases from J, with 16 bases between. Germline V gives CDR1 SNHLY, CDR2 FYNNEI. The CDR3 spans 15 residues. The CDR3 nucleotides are TGTGCCAGCAGTGCGGGTAGGACTGGTAACTACGAGCAGTACTTC. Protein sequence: CASSAGRTGNYEQYF.

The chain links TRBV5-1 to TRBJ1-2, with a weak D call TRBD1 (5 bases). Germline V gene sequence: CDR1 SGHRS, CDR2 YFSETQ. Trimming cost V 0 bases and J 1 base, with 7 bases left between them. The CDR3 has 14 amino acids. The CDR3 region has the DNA TGCGCCAGCAGCTTGGGGACAAATAACTATGGCTACACCTTC. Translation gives CASSLGTNNYGYTF.

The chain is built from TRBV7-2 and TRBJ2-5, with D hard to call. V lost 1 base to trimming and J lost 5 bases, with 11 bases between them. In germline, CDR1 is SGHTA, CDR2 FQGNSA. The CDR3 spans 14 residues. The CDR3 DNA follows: TGTGCCAGCAGCTTAGGAGTGGACGGGGAGACCCAGTACTTC. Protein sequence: CASSLGVDGETQYF. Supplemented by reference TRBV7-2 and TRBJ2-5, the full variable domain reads GAGVSQSPSNKVTEKGKDVELRCDPISGHTALYWYRQSLGQGLEFLIYFQGNSAPDKSGLPSDRFSAERTGGSVSTLTIQRTQQEDSAVYLCASSLGVDGETQYFGPGTRLLVL.

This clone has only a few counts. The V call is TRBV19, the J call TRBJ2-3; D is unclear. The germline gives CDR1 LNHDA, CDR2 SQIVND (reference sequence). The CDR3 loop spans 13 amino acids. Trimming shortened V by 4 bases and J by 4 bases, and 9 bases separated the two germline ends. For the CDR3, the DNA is TGTGCCAGTAGTAGCTGGGTGGCAGATACGCAGTATTTT. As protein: CASSSWVADTQYF. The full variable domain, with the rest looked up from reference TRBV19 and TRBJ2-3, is DGGITQSPKYLFRKEGQNVTLSCEQNLNHDAMYWYRQDPGQGLRLIYYSQIVNDFQKGDIAEGYSVSREKKESFPLTVTSAQKNPTAFYLCASSSWVADTQYFGPGTRLTVL.

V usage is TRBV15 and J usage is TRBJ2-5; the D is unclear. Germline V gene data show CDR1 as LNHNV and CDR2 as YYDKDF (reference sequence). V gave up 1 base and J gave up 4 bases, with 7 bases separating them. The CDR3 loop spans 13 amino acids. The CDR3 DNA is TGTGCCACCAGCAGAGGATACACAGAGACCCAGTACTTC. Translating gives CATSRGYTETQYF.

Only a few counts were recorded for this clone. CDR3 nucleotides: TGTGCCTGGAGTAGTGTCGGACACCCTAGCACAGATACGCAGTATTTT. It encodes CAWSSVGHPSTDTQYF. The chain recombines TRBV30 with TRBJ2-3; perhaps TRBD1 as D (5 bases). The CDR3 is 16 residues long. V shed 2 bases and J shed 0 bases, with 15 bases lying between them. CDR1 is GTSNPN, CDR2 SVGIG, per germline (reference sequence). Supplemented by reference TRBV30 and TRBJ2-3, the full variable domain reads SQTIHQWPATLVQPVGSPLSLECTVEGTSNPNLYWYRQAAGRGLQLLFYSVGIGQISSEVPQNLSASRPQDRQFILSSKKLLLSDSGFYLCAWSSVGHPSTDTQYFGPGTRLTVL.